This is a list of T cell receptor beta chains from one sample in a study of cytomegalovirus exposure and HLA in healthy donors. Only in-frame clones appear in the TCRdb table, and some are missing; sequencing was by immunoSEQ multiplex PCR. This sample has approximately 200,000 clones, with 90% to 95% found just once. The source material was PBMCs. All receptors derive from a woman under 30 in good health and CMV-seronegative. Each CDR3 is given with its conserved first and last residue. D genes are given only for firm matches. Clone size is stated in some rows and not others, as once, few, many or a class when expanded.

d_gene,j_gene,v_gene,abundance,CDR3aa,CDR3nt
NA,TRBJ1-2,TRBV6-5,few,CASTGTRGTGYTF,TGTGCCAGCACGGGGACAAGGGGAACGGGCTACACCTTC
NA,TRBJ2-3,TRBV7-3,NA,CASSLSHPGDTQYF,TGTGCCAGCAGCTTAAGCCACCCAGGGGATACGCAGTATTTT
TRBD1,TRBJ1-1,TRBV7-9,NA,CASSLASGGGEEAFF,TGTGCCAGCAGCTTAGCATCAGGGGGCGGTGAAGAAGCTTTCTTT
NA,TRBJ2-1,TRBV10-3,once,CAINRRETSLYNEQFF,TGTGCCATCAACAGACGGGAGACTAGTCTCTACAATGAGCAGTTCTTC
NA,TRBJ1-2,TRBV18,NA,CASSYSNRANNYGYTF,TGTGCCAGCTCATACTCTAACAGGGCGAATAACTATGGCTACACCTTC
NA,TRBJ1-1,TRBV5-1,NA,CASSLGLLGDTEAFF,TGCGCCAGCAGCTTGGGTCTCCTCGGAGACACTGAAGCTTTCTTT
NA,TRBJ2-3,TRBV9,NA,CASSVRVSTDTQYF,TGTGCCAGCAGCGTACGGGTTAGCACAGATACGCAGTATTTT
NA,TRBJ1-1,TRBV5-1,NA,CASSQTDLRDSEAFF,TGCGCCAGCAGCCAAACGGATTTGCGGGATTCTGAAGCTTTCTTT
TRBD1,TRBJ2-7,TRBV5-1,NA,CASSSGTGYGEQYF,TGCGCCAGCAGCTCTGGGACAGGGTATGGCGAGCAGTACTTC
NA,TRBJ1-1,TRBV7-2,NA,CASSRTRGLTEAFF,TGTGCCAGCAGCCGAACAAGGGGACTTACGGAAGCTTTCTTT
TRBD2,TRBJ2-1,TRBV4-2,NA,CASSPGLAGNEQFF,TGTGCCAGCAGCCCGGGACTAGCGGGCAATGAGCAGTTCTTC
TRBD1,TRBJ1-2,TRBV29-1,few,CSIRRGRYGYTF,TGCAGCATAAGGAGGGGGCGCTATGGCTACACCTTC
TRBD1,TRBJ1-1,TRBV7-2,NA,CASSVQGHAAFF,TGTGCCAGCAGCGTACAGGGGCACGCGGCTTTCTTT
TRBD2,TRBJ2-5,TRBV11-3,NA,CASSFSGRAEETQYF,TGTGCCAGCAGCTTTAGCGGGAGGGCCGAGGAGACCCAGTACTTC